This is a list of T cell receptor beta chains from one sample in a study of cytomegalovirus exposure and HLA in healthy donors. This table comes from immunoSEQ multiplex PCR, and its TCRdb copy is limited to in-frame clones, with some not included. The table has 110,000 to 150,000 clones, under 85% seen once; the top ten hold more than 0.95%. Input material: PBMCs. The receptors derive from a man aged 18-30 years in good health and CMV-seronegative. Each CDR3 is given with its conserved first and last residue. The D gene is left open where the match is weak. Where a row states a size, it is once, few, many or the class of an expanded clone; other rows omit it.

J | D | size | V | CDR3 | DNA
TRBJ2-1 | . | once | TRBV7-9 | CASSSRLEGIDEQFF | TGTGCCAGCAGCTCCCGACTAGAGGGGATAGATGAGCAGTTCTTC
TRBJ1-4 | TRBD1 | few | TRBV27 | CASSLLATGSNEKLFF | TGTGCCAGCAGCCTCCTTGCGACAGGGAGTAATGAAAAACTGTTTTTT
TRBJ1-1 | . | . | TRBV7-2 | CASSLGSVLPEAFF | TGTGCCAGCAGCTTAGGTTCCGTTCTTCCTGAAGCTTTCTTT
TRBJ1-1 | . | . | TRBV7-6 | CASSSNRATTEAFF | TGTGCCAGCAGCTCAAACAGGGCTACCACTGAAGCTTTCTTT
TRBJ2-7 | . | . | TRBV11-2 | CASSLGQVSYEQYF | TGTGCCAGCAGCTTAGGACAGGTCTCCTACGAGCAGTACTTC
TRBJ1-1 | . | few | TRBV25-1 | CASSDTQGLPEAFF | TGTGCCAGCAGTGATACACAGGGTCTACCTGAAGCTTTCTTT
TRBJ1-1 | . | . | TRBV5-6 | CASSLSSEAFF | TGTGCCAGCAGCTTATCCTCCGAAGCTTTCTTT
TRBJ2-7 | . | . | TRBV19 | CASSAQGESSYEQYF | TGTGCCAGTAGTGCCCAGGGCGAAAGCTCCTACGAGCAGTACTTC
TRBJ2-2 | . | . | TRBV18 | CASYPGGANTGELFF | TGTGCCAGCTACCCCGGGGGTGCGAACACCGGGGAGCTGTTTTTT
TRBJ1-2 | . | . | TRBV6-5 | CASSYPAGINYGYTF | TGTGCCAGCAGTTACCCCGCCGGTATAAACTATGGCTACACCTTC
TRBJ1-2 | . | . | TRBV4-1 | CASSPLGGTGSNYGYTF | TGCGCCAGCAGCCCCCTCGGCGGGACGGGATCTAACTATGGCTACACCTTC
TRBJ2-1 | TRBD2 | . | TRBV5-4 | CASSLGLLGLAGNEQFF | TGTGCCAGCAGCTTGGGGTTATTGGGGCTAGCGGGGAATGAGCAGTTCTTC
TRBJ2-1 | . | once | TRBV5-4 | CASSPTREGSNEQFF | TGTGCCAGCAGCCCCACTAGAGAAGGTAGCAATGAGCAGTTCTTC
TRBJ1-4 | . | once | TRBV6-4 | CASRREGATNEKLFF | TGTGCCAGCCGGAGAGAAGGAGCAACTAATGAAAAACTGTTTTTT
TRBJ1-1 | . | . | TRBV9 | CASSAQGAKGTEAFF | TGTGCCAGCAGCGCACAGGGTGCAAAGGGTACTGAAGCTTTCTTT
TRBJ1-1 | . | few | TRBV11-2 | CASSLERGYTEAFF | TGTGCCAGCAGCTTAGAGAGGGGGTACACTGAAGCTTTCTTT
TRBJ2-1 | . | . | TRBV14 | CASSQDRNRVNDEQFF | TGTGCCAGCAGCCAAGATCGAAACAGGGTTAACGATGAGCAGTTCTTC
TRBJ1-2 | . | . | TRBV12-5 | CASGLVRRSYGYTF | TGTGCTAGTGGTTTGGTACGGCGGAGCTATGGCTACACCTTC
TRBJ2-7 | . | . | TRBV7-9 | CSSSFPGAGGNEQYF | TGTTCCAGCAGCTTCCCTGGGGCAGGGGGGAACGAGCAGTACTTC
TRBJ2-5 | TRBD2 | . | TRBV5-1 | CASSLLGGATETQYF | TGCGCCAGCAGCTTGCTCGGGGGGGCCACGGAGACCCAGTACTTC
TRBJ1-2 | . | . | TRBV6-5 | CASSQGLTYGYTF | TGTGCCAGCAGCCAGGGACTGACCTATGGCTACACCTTC
TRBJ1-2 | TRBD1 | . | TRBV6-6 | CASRGDRSHYGYTF | TGTGCCAGCAGGGGGGACAGGAGTCACTATGGCTACACCTTC
TRBJ2-1 | TRBD1 | . | TRBV5-1 | CASSDPGQGGNEQFF | TGCGCCAGCAGCGATCCGGGACAGGGGGGGAATGAGCAGTTCTTC
TRBJ1-3 | . | . | TRBV29-1 | CSAGSGVGNTIYF | TGCAGCGCGGGGTCAGGGGTTGGAAACACCATATATTTT
TRBJ1-2 | . | . | TRBV29-1 | CSAYPGQKNNGYTF | TGCAGCGCCTATCCGGGACAAAAAAATAACGGCTACACCTTC
TRBJ1-4 | . | . | TRBV25-1 | CASSEPRHTNEKLFF | TGTGCCAGCAGTGAACCCCGACATACTAATGAAAAACTGTTTTTT
TRBJ1-1 | . | . | TRBV11-2 | CASSLEGANTEAFF | TGTGCCAGCAGCTTAGAGGGGGCGAACACTGAAGCTTTCTTT
TRBJ2-5 | . | . | TRBV9 | CASSVSGMETQYF | TGTGCCAGCAGCGTTTCAGGGATGGAGACCCAGTACTTC
TRBJ2-7 | . | few | TRBV23-1 | CASSPSHFLRAGLRSYEQYF | TGCGCCAGCAGTCCTTCCCACTTCCTTCGAGCAGGCCTACGCTCCTACGAGCAGTACTTC
TRBJ2-5 | TRBD2 | . | TRBV12-5 | CASGFTGRGQETQYF | TGTGCTAGTGGTTTTACGGGGAGGGGCCAAGAGACCCAGTACTTC
TRBJ1-5 | . | few | TRBV4-3 | CASSQDRYQPQHF | TGCGCCAGCAGCCAAGATAGATACCAGCCCCAGCATTTT
TRBJ2-1 | . | . | TRBV5-1 | CASAPEGLSYNEQFF | TGCGCCAGCGCGCCAGAGGGTTTGTCCTACAATGAGCAGTTCTTC
TRBJ2-7 | . | . | TRBV5-1 | CASSAFRGSYEQYF | TGCGCCAGCAGCGCCTTCCGGGGCTCCTACGAGCAGTACTTC
TRBJ1-2 | TRBD1 | . | TRBV4-3 | CASSQGSRGNYGYTF | TGCGCCAGCAGCCAAGGTTCCAGGGGGAACTATGGCTACACCTTC
TRBJ1-5 | . | . | TRBV19 | CASSNRAGGQPQHF | TGTGCCAGTAGTAACAGGGCCGGAGGACAGCCCCAGCATTTT